The 13 T cell receptor beta chains in this list originate from one sample, sequenced in a study of T cell changes during pregnancy in multiple sclerosis. The data were produced by immunoSEQ multiplex PCR, yet TCRdb's version contains in-frame clones alone and is incomplete. The table records 64,000 or so clones, about 90% of them present only once. Sequencing was performed on peripheral blood, taken in the first trimester of pregnancy. These receptors all come from a female donor with multiple sclerosis, enrolled in a pregnancy study.

This clone was recorded once. V and J are TRBV5-6 and TRBJ1-1, with D unclear. CDR1 is SGHDT, CDR2 YYEEEE, per germline. CDR3 length equals 12 residues. With 5 bases removed from V and 1 base from J, the gap between germline ends came to 6 bases. CDR3 residues: CASRTENTEAFF. The CDR3 DNA reads as TGTGCCAGCAGAACAGAGAACACTGAAGCTTTCTTT.

V is TRBV6-6 and J is TRBJ2-7, with a possible D match to TRBD2 (5 bases). Trimming removed 5 bases at V and 3 bases at J, with 8 bases between. The CDR3 consists of 12 residues. Germline V lookup: CDR1 MNHNY, CDR2 SVGAGI (reference sequence). CDR3 region: CASSVGVYEQYF. For the CDR3, the DNA is TGTGCCAGCAGTGTCGGGGTCTACGAGCAGTACTTC.

The CDR3 nucleotides read TGTGCCAGCAGCCCCGGGACAGGGTGGGCCGGGAACACTGAAGCTTTCTTT. This gives the protein CASSPGTGWAGNTEAFF. The chain has TRBV9 and TRBJ1-1; 9 nucleotides align to TRBD1. Germline V lookup: CDR1 SGDLS, CDR2 YYNGEE. V lost 4 bases to trimming and J lost 1 base; unmatched junction nucleotides: 11. The CDR3 covers 17 residues.

This chain joins TRBV6-1 and TRBJ2-1; 15 nucleotides line up with TRBD2. With V trimmed by 4 bases and J by 6 bases, 10 bases remained unmatched. This CDR3 has 18 amino acids. Germline CDR1 reads MNHNS; CDR2 reads SASEGT. In DNA form, the CDR3 reads TGTGCCAGCAGTGGGACTAGCGGGAGGGCCGATCTTCCCAATGAGCAGTTCTTC. Translating it yields CASSGTSGRADLPNEQFF.

The rearrangement links TRBV10-3 to TRBJ2-3, with 7 bases lining up with TRBD1. This CDR3 spans 13 amino acids. Germline V gives CDR1 ENHRY, CDR2 SYGVKD. V lost 5 bases, J lost 3 bases, and 2 bases stayed unmatched. In nucleotides, the CDR3 is TGTGCCATCAGTATACAGGGGACAGATACGCAGTATTTT. Its translation is CAISIQGTDTQYF.

The chain has TRBV30 and TRBJ2-1; TRBD2 might be the D (5 bases). Trimming stripped 0 bases from V and 3 bases from J, with 18 bases between. The CDR3 is 17 amino acids. Germline V gives CDR1 GTSNPN, CDR2 SVGIG (reference sequence). As DNA, the CDR3 is TGTGCCTGGAGTGTAGGATCCTTGGCGGGTGTCTACAATGAGCAGTTCTTC. Encoded protein: CAWSVGSLAGVYNEQFF.

This clone occurred once. V gene TRBV15 combines with J gene TRBJ1-1, with 7 bases identical to TRBD1. The CDR3 totals 17 residues. J lost 0 bases, V lost 0 bases, and 7 bases had no gene match. The germline V gene encodes CDR1 LNHNV and CDR2 YYDKDF (reference sequence). The CDR3 DNA follows: TGTGCCACCAGCAGAGAGGGGCAGGGGGACCTGAACACTGAAGCTTTCTTT. The encoded protein is CATSREGQGDLNTEAFF. The whole variable domain, remainder taken from reference TRBV15 and TRBJ1-1, is DAMVIQNPRYQVTQFGKPVTLSCSQTLNHNVMYWYQQKSSQAPKLLFHYYDKDFNNEADTPDNFQSRRPNTSFCFLDIRSPGLGDTAMYLCATSREGQGDLNTEAFFGQGTRLTVV.

CDR3 nucleotides: TGTGCCAGCAGCTTAAGGGGTGGGACAGGGAGTAATGAAAAACTGTTTTTT. It translates to CASSLRGGTGSNEKLFF. V usage is TRBV11-2 and J usage is TRBJ1-4; 9 nucleotides align to TRBD1. The J segment lost 4 bases and the V segment lost 2 bases, leaving 8 bases of the junction unmatched. The CDR3 is 17 residues long. Per germline, CDR1 SGHAT and CDR2 FQNNGV.

The V gene is TRBV19, the J gene TRBJ2-7, with 8 bases identical to TRBD1. Germline CDR1 is LNHDA and CDR2 is SQIVND (reference sequence). The V segment lost 6 bases and the J segment 3 bases; nucleotides outside the gene matches: 4. The CDR3 extends over 13 amino acids. CDR3 sequence: CASRGTGGYEQYF. The CDR3 DNA reads as TGTGCCAGTAGGGGGACAGGAGGCTACGAGCAGTACTTC. Together with reference TRBV19 and TRBJ2-7, the CDR3 gives the full variable domain: DGGITQSPKYLFRKEGQNVTLSCEQNLNHDAMYWYRQDPGQGLRLIYYSQIVNDFQKGDIAEGYSVSREKKESFPLTVTSAQKNPTAFYLCASRGTGGYEQYFGPGTRLTVT.

The rearrangement joins TRBV27 to TRBJ2-7; TRBD1 aligns across 7 bases. Germline lookup yields CDR1 MNHEY and CDR2 SMNVEV (reference sequence). CDR3 length equals 13 residues. V shed 2 bases and J 6 bases; nucleotides not matched to a gene: 4. CDR3 coding DNA: TGTGCCAGCAGTTTAAACAGGGGTGGCGAGCAGTACTTC. This translates into CASSLNRGGEQYF.

This chain links TRBV19 with TRBJ2-5, with D possibly being TRBD2 (7 bases). V lost 3 bases, J lost 0 bases, and 11 bases lay in between. Germline CDR1 and CDR2: LNHDA and SQIVND (reference sequence). This CDR3 comprises 15 residues. The CDR3 protein is CASSMGGQYQETQYF. The DNA for the CDR3 is TGTGCCAGTAGTATGGGGGGGCAGTACCAAGAGACCCAGTACTTC.

This chain links TRBV2 with TRBJ2-7; 10 bases are shared with TRBD2. Germline V lookup: CDR1 SNHLY, CDR2 FYNNEI. V shed 7 bases and J 7 bases; nucleotides not matched to a gene: 7. This CDR3 spans 13 amino acids. The CDR3: CASIPSGSGEQYF. In DNA form, the CDR3 reads TGTGCCAGCATTCCTAGCGGGAGCGGTGAGCAGTACTTC.

To note about this clone: One junction end does not reproduce the germline sequence, and a read error may be involved. The chain joins TRBV7-7 to TRBJ2-1; 7 bases map to TRBD2. The CDR3 runs to 15 residues. CDR1 is SSHAT and CDR2 is FNYEAQ in the germline V gene (reference sequence). The CDR3 DNA reads as TGTGCTAGCAGTCCCGGGACTACGGACTACAATGAGCAGTTCTTC. Amino acid sequence: CASSPGTTDYNEQFF.